Sequencing of this TCR beta chain was carried out in a study of blood T cell repertoires in COVID-19. The overall study: Acute and convalescent COVID-19 samples came from the United States, Italy and Spain. T cells, B-cell-depleted T cells, or PBMCs provided the cDNA or gDNA that served as material.

Study processing details: Amplification of reference gene primers was used by the study to estimate nucleated cell counts. The table came from immunoSEQ multiplex PCR; TCRdb's copy has only in-frame clones and leaves some out. The V and J calls and clone size were taken over from that table, and D and trimming were inferred from the DNA. The data contain approximately 65,000 clones, approximately 93% of them singletons. CDR3 length: 14 amino acids. V lost 5 bases and J 2 bases, leaving 11 bases between the germline ends. The germline V gene encodes CDR1 SGHTA and CDR2 FQGNSA. V gene TRBV7-2 combines with J gene TRBJ2-3; D unclear. The clonotype was recovered from a man aged 70 or older with active COVID-19. The sequencing sample was made of peripheral blood. In DNA form, the CDR3 reads TGTGCCAGCAGCGTCGGGTCAAACACAGATACGCAGTATTTT. Protein sequence: CASSVGSNTDTQYF.